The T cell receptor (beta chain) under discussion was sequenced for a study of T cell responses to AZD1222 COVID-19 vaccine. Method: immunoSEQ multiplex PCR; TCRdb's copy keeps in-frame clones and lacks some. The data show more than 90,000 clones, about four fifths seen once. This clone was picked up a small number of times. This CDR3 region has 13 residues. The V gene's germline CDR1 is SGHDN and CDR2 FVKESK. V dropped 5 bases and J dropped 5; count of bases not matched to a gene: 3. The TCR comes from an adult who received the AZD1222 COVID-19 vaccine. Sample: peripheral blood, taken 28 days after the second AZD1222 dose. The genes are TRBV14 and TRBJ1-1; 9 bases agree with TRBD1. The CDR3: CASSKTGGTEAFF. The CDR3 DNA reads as TGTGCCAGCAGCAAGACAGGGGGTACTGAAGCTTTCTTT. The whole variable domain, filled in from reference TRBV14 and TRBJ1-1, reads EAGVTQFPSHSVIEKGQTVTLRCDPISGHDNLYWYRRVMGKEIKFLLHFVKESKQDESGMPNNRFLAERTGGTYSTLKVQPAELEDSGVYFCASSKTGGTEAFFGQGTRLTVV.